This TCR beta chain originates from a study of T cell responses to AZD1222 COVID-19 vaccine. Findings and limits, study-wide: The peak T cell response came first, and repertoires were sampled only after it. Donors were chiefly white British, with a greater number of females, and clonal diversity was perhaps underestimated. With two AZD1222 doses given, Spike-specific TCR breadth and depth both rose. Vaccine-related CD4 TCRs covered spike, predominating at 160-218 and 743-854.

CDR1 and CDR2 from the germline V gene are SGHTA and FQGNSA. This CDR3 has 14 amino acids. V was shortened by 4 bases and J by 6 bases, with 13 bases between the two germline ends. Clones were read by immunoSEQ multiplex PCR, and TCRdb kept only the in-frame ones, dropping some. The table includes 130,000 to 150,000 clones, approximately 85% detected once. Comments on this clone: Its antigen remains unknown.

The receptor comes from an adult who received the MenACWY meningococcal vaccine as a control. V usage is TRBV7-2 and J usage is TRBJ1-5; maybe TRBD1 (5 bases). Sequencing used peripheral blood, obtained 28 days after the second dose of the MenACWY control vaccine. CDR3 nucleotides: TGTGCCAGCAGCTGGAATCAGGGAATTCAGCCCCAGCATTTT. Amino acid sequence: CASSWNQGIQPQHF.